These 24 T cell receptor beta chains originate from one sample sequenced in a study of T cell responses to AZD1222 COVID-19 vaccine. Generated by immunoSEQ multiplex PCR, the TCRdb table keeps only in-frame clones and is missing some. The data show 120,000 or so clones, 70% to 85% seen once. The material was peripheral blood, obtained 28 days after the second AZD1222 dose. The receptors were gathered from an adult who received the AZD1222 COVID-19 vaccine.

The chain couples TRBV6-1 to TRBJ1-3; tentative D call: TRBD1 (6 bases). Germline values: CDR1 MNHNS, CDR2 SASEGT. V was shortened by 1 base and J by 4 bases, with 8 bases between the two germline ends. The length of the CDR3 is 14 residues. The CDR3 DNA is TGTGCCAGCAGTGAAGTGGGGACAGGAAACACCATATATTTT. Amino acid sequence: CASSEVGTGNTIYF.

This clone was picked up one time. In nucleotides, the CDR3 is TGCGCCAGCAGCTTGGATTTCCAGGGATACGAGCAGTACTTC. It translates to CASSLDFQGYEQYF. This sequence joins TRBV5-1 and TRBJ2-7, with TRBD1 as a possible D gene (5 bases). The CDR3 is 14 residues long. Germline CDR1 and CDR2: SGHRS and YFSETQ. Trimming removed 0 bases at V and 4 bases at J, with 11 bases between. Variable domain in full (rest from reference TRBV5-1 and TRBJ2-7): KAGVTQTPRYLIKTRGQQVTLSCSPISGHRSVSWYQQTPGQGLQFLFEYFSETQRNKGNFPGRFSGRQFSNSRSEMNVSTLELGDSALYLCASSLDFQGYEQYFGPGTRLTVT.

The CDR3, as DNA: TGTGCCAGCAGGGGGGACAGGGGGTATCAGCCCCAGCATTTT. It is translated as CASRGDRGYQPQHF. This rearrangement joins TRBV2 to TRBJ1-5, with 11 positions matching TRBD1. Germline CDR1 and CDR2: SNHLY and FYNNEI. CDR3 length: 14 amino acids. The ends lost 6 bases at V and 5 bases at J; junction bases unmatched: 3.

The gene calls are TRBV28 and TRBJ1-2; 7 positions match TRBD1. The trim removed 5 bases at V and 5 bases at J, leaving 8 bases unmatched. Germline V gene lookup returns CDR1 MDHEN and CDR2 SYDVKM. The CDR3 sequence is 14 residues long. CDR3 amino acids: CASSRTGPIYGYTF. Written as DNA, the CDR3 is TGTGCCAGCAGTAGGACAGGACCCATTTATGGCTACACCTTC.

The chain uses TRBV5-1 and TRBJ1-2; the D gene is possibly TRBD1 (6 bases). Trimming left V 4 bases short and J 6 bases short, with 16 bases between. Germline V gene data show CDR1 as SGHRS and CDR2 as YFSETQ. CDR3 length equals 14 residues. The CDR3 coding sequence is TGCGCCAGCAGCCCGATCGGGGGGCTCCATGGCTACACCTTC. Its translation is CASSPIGGLHGYTF.

CDR3 in DNA: TGTGCCAGCAGCCACGGGACAGGGGGTTTCTATGGCTACACCTTC. This encodes CASSHGTGGFYGYTF. The chain combines TRBV7-9 with TRBJ1-2; 11 nucleotides agree with TRBD1. V lost 5 bases to trimming and J lost 4 bases; unmatched junction nucleotides: 6. This CDR3 is 15 amino acids long. The germline V gene encodes CDR1 SEHNR and CDR2 FQNEAQ (reference sequence).

The chain uses TRBV28 and TRBJ1-2; D is undetermined. CDR1 MDHEN and CDR2 SYDVKM come from the germline V gene. Trimming stripped 4 bases from V and 1 base from J, with 7 bases between. This CDR3 is 13 amino acids long. Here the CDR3 DNA reads TGTGCCAGCAGTTGGGCCTATAACTATGGCTACACCTTC. This translates into CASSWAYNYGYTF.

The chain is built from TRBV2 and TRBJ1-5, with D unclear. V was pared by 6 bases and J by 9 bases, with 15 bases between. CDR1 and CDR2 from the germline V gene are SNHLY and FYNNEI. The CDR3 spans 13 residues. The CDR3 region is CASRISGKGPQHF. The CDR3 DNA is TGTGCCAGCAGGATCTCGGGGAAGGGGCCCCAGCATTTT. Together with reference TRBV2 and TRBJ1-5, the CDR3 gives the full variable domain: EPEVTQTPSHQVTQMGQEVILRCVPISNHLYFYWYRQILGQKVEFLVSFYNNEISEKSEIFDDQFSVERPDGSNFTLKIRSTKLEDSAMYFCASRISGKGPQHFGDGTRLSIL.

The chain recombines TRBV10-1 with TRBJ2-4, with 9 bases that match TRBD1. The CDR3 runs 13 residues. From germline, CDR1 is WNHNN and CDR2 SYGVQD (reference sequence). V lost 8 bases to trimming and J lost 10 bases; unmatched junction nucleotides: 9. The CDR3: CASQKGQGGIQYF. In DNA form, the CDR3 reads TGCGCCAGCCAAAAGGGACAGGGAGGTATTCAGTACTTC.

The rearrangement joins TRBV7-6 to TRBJ1-5; tentative D call: TRBD1 (5 bases). The CDR3 sequence is 15 residues long. The germline V gene encodes CDR1 SGHVS and CDR2 FNYEAQ. Trimming left V 2 bases short and J 0 bases short, with 8 bases between. CDR3 protein: CASSLTTDSNQPQHF. The CDR3, as DNA: TGTGCCAGCAGCTTAACGACAGATAGCAATCAGCCCCAGCATTTT.

J is TRBJ1-4 and V is TRBV5-1; 7 nucleotides match TRBD1. Germline lookup yields CDR1 SGHRS and CDR2 YFSETQ. This CDR3 is 15 amino acids long. V dropped 4 bases and J dropped 4; count of bases not matched to a gene: 7. CDR3 nucleotide sequence: TGCGCCAGCAGCGGCGGACAGGCGGATAATGAAAAACTGTTTTTT. Translating it yields CASSGGQADNEKLFF.

The chain has TRBV7-9 and TRBJ2-5, with D perhaps TRBD1 or TRBD2 (6 bases each). The V end was cut by 3 bases, the J end by 5 bases, with 16 bases between. The CDR3 consists of 15 residues. CDR1 and CDR2 from the germline V gene are SEHNR and FQNEAQ (reference sequence). CDR3 loop: CASSFVTGGGETQYF. For the CDR3, the DNA is TGTGCCAGCAGCTTCGTTACCGGGGGCGGCGAGACCCAGTACTTC.

Only a few counts were recorded for this clone. V is TRBV7-2 and J is TRBJ2-7, with D uncertain. CDR1 is SGHTA, CDR2 FQGNSA, per germline. Trimming removed 2 bases at V and 3 bases at J, with 11 bases between. The CDR3 is 14 amino acids. Written as DNA, the CDR3 is TGTGCCAGCAGCTTAAGGGCAACGATCTACGAGCAGTACTTC. Translated: CASSLRATIYEQYF.

This clone was picked up one time. V usage is TRBV28 and J usage is TRBJ2-5; 9 bases align to TRBD2. The CDR3 runs to 18 residues. CDR1 MDHEN and CDR2 SYDVKM come from the germline V gene. With 5 bases clipped from V and 2 bases from J, the junction kept 15 bases outside the gene matches. The CDR3 spells CASSSPVGLAGLQETQYF. The CDR3 DNA is TGTGCCAGCAGTAGCCCCGTTGGGCTAGCGGGGTTACAAGAGACCCAGTACTTC.

The V and J genes are TRBV27 and TRBJ1-1; 7 bases align to TRBD1. The germline V gene encodes CDR1 MNHEY and CDR2 SMNVEV (reference sequence). This CDR3 spans 14 amino acids. V shed 6 bases, J shed 1 base, and the junction held 5 bases outside the gene matches. The CDR3 bases are TGTGCCAGCAGACCGGGACAGAGGAACACTGAAGCTTTCTTT. It translates to CASRPGQRNTEAFF.

The genes are TRBV7-2 and TRBJ1-1; D is ambiguous. V shed 5 bases and J shed 0 bases, with 13 bases lying between them. The germline gives CDR1 SGHTA, CDR2 FQGNSA. There are 15 residues in the CDR3. CDR3 sequence: CASSPTAALNTEAFF. CDR3 nucleotide sequence: TGTGCCAGCAGCCCCACGGCAGCACTGAACACTGAAGCTTTCTTT.

The chain is built from TRBV14 and TRBJ2-7; 10 bases are shared with TRBD2. This CDR3 spans 16 amino acids. Trimming removed 1 base from V and 4 bases from J; junction bases left unmatched: 7. CDR1 is SGHDN, CDR2 FVKESK, per germline. The CDR3 reads CASSQGLIAGGYEQYF. CDR3 nucleotides: TGTGCCAGCAGCCAAGGGTTAATAGCGGGGGGATACGAGCAGTACTTC.

The chain recombines TRBV19 with TRBJ1-1, with 8 bases identical to TRBD1. Germline CDR1 reads LNHDA; CDR2 reads SQIVND (reference sequence). The CDR3 has 13 residues. V gave up 9 bases and J gave up 4 bases; unmatched junction bases: 7. In DNA, the CDR3 is TGTGCCAGCGCAGGGGGCTTGGTCACTGAAGCTTTCTTT. Its translation is CASAGGLVTEAFF.

The V call is TRBV12-3 or TRBV12-4, the J call TRBJ1-2, with D possibly TRBD1 on 5 matching bases. Trimming removed 7 bases from V and 8 bases from J, with 14 bases in between. The CDR3 consists of 12 residues. The CDR3 DNA reads as TGTGCCAGCAACCAAGATTGGGGGGGCTACACCTTC. As protein: CASNQDWGGYTF.

DNA for the CDR3: TGTGCCAGCAGCCCACCGGGCAACTTAGGGGCCTTCGAGCAGTACTTC. This sequence encodes CASSPPGNLGAFEQYF. V is TRBV11-2 and J is TRBJ2-7; TRBD1 might be the D (5 bases). CDR1 is SGHAT, CDR2 FQNNGV, per germline. This CDR3 has 16 residues. V gave up 5 bases and J gave up 6 bases, with 23 bases separating them.

As DNA, the CDR3 is TGTGCCATCAGTAGACAGGGTGGGAAGAACACTGAAGCTTTCTTT. Translation gives CAISRQGGKNTEAFF. V is TRBV10-3 and J is TRBJ1-1, with 7 bases matching TRBD1. Trimming cost V 5 bases and J 1 base; bases outside gene matches: 7. CDR3 length: 15 residues. Germline CDR1 ENHRY, CDR2 SYGVKD.

The chain uses TRBV5-1 and TRBJ1-6; D may be TRBD1 (6 bases). The CDR3 totals 15 residues. V gave up 0 bases and J gave up 9 bases, with 13 bases separating them. Germline values: CDR1 SGHRS, CDR2 YFSETQ. The CDR3 nucleotides read TGCGCCAGCAGCTTGGCATCACAGGGAAGTTCACCCCTCCACTTT. It is translated as CASSLASQGSSPLHF.

J is TRBJ2-6 and V is TRBV5-1; 9 positions match TRBD1. The germline V gene encodes CDR1 SGHRS and CDR2 YFSETQ. CDR3 length: 18 amino acids. V was clipped by 1 base and J by 0 bases; unmatched bases: 5. The CDR3 loop reads CASSLIGTGSSGANVLTF. CDR3 nucleotides: TGCGCCAGCAGCTTGATCGGGACAGGGAGCTCTGGGGCCAACGTCCTGACTTTC.

This sequence joins TRBV18 and TRBJ1-3; D possibly corresponds to TRBD1 (5 bases). This CDR3 has 13 residues. Per the germline V gene, CDR1 is KGHSH and CDR2 is LQKENI. Trimming took off 3 bases at V and 11 bases at J, with 14 bases between the two ends. The CDR3 sequence: CASSPSREISIYF. As DNA, the CDR3 is TGTGCCAGCTCACCCTCCAGGGAAATCTCCATATATTTT.